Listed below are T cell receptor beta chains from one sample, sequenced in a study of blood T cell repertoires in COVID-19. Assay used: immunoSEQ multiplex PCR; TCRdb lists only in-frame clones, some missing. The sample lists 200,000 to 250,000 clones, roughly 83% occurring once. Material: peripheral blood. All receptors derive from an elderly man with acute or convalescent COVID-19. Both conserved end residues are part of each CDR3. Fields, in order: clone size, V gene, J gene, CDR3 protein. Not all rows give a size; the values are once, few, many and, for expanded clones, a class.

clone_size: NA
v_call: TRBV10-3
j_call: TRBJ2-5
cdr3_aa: CAISDLQGARETQYF

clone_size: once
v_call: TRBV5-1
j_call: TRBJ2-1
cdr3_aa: CASSLAGAVGNEQFF

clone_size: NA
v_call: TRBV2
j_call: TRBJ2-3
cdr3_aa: CASSLAGSTDTQYF

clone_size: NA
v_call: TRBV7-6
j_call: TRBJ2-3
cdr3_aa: CASSLIGGNTDTQYF

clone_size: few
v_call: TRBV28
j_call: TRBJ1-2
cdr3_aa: CASSEGSGNYGYTF

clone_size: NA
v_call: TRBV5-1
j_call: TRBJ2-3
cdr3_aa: CASSSSTSGSGGDTQYF

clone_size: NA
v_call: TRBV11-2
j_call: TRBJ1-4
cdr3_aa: CASSPTAGANEKLFF

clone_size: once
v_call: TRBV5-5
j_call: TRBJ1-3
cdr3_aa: CASSFQGAVGNTIYF

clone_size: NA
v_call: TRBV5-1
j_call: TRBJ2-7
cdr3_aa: CASSPALSRQQYF

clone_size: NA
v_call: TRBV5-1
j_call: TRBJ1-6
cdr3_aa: CASSLDAVNSPLHF

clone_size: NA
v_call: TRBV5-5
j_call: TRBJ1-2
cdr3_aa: CASSFTPTGYTF

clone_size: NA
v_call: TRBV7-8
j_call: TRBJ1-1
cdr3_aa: CASSRSDTNTEAFF

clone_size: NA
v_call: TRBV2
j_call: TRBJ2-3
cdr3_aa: CASSELGGRYTDTQYF

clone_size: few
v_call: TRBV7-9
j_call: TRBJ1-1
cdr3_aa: CASSLSLNTEAFF

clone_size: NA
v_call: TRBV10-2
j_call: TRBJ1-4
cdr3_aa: CASSEAISGEKLFF

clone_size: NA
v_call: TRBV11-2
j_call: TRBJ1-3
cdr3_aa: CASSFSDIGNTIYF

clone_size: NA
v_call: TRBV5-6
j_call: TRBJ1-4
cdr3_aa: CASSSSRDRNHEKLFF

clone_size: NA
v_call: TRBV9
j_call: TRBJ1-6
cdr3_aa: CASSLGVPPLHF

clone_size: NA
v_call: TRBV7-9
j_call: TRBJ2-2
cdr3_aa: CASSPSGEKAGELFF

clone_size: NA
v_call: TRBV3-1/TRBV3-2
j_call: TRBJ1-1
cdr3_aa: CASSQRRATEAFF

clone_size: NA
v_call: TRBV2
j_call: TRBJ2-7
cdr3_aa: CASQANGGGSYEQYF

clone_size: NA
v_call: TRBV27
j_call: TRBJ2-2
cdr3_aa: CASSLVTNTGELFF

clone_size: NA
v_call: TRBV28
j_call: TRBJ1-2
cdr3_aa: CASSLTTYGYTF

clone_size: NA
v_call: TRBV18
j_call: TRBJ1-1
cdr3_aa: CASSPPARLNTEAFF

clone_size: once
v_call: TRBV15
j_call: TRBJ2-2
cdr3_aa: CATSRVDRDTGELFF

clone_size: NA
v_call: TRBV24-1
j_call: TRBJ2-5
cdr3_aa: CATSDAGQGQETQYF

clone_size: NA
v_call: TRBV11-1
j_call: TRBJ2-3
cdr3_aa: CASSSGLAGVADTQYF

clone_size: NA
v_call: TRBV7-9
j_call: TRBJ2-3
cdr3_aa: CASSSTSARTDTQYF

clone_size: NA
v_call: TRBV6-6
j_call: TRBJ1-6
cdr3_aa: CASSYSAGQGSPLHF

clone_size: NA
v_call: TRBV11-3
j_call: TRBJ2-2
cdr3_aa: CASSLLRNTGELFF

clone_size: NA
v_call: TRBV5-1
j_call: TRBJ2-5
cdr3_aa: CASSPQGRGTQYF

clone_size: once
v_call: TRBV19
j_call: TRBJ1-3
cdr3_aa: CASSILRGSGNTIYF

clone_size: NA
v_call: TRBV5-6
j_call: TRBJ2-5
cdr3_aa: CARRTSQETQYF

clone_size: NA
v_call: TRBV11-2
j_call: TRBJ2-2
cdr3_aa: CASSPKTPGVGELFF

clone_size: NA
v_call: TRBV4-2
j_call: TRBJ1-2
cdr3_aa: CASSQEGRANYGYTF

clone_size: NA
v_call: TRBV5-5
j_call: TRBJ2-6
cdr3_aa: CASSLVPGGSGANVLTF

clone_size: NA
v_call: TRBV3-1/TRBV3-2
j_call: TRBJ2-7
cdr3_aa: CASSLFGSEQYF

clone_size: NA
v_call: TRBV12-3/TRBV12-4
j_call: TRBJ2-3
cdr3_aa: CASSYQSTDTQYF

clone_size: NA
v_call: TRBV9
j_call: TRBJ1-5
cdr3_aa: CASGGVGSNQPQHF

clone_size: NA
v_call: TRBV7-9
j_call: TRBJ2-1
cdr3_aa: CASSDQQGARIEQFF